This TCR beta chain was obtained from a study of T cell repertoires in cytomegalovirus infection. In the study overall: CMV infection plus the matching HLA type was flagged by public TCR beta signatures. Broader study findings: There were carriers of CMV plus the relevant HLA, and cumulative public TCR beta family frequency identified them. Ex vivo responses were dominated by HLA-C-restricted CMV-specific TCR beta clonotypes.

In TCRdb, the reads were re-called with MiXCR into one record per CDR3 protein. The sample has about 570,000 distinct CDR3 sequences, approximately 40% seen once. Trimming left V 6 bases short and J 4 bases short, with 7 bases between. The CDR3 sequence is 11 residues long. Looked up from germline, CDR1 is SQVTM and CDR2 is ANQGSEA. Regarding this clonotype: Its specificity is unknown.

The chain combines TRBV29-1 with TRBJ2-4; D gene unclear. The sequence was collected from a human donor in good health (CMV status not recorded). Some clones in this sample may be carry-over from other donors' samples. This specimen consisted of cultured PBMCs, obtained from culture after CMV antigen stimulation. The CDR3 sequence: CSVHKKNIQYF. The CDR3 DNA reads TGCAGCGTACACAAGAAAAACATTCAGTACTTC.